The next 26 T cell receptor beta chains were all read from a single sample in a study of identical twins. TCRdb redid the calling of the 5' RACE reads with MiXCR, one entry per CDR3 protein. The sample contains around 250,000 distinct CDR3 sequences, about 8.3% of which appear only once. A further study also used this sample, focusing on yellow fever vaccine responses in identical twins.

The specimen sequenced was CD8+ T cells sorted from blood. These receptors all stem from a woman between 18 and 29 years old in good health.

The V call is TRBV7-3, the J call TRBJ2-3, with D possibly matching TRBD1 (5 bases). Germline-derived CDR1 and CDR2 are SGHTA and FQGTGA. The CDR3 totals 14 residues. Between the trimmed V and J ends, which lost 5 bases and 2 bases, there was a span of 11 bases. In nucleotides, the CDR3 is TGTGCCAGCAGCGCGGACACAATCACAGATACGCAGTATTTT. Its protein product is CASSADTITDTQYF. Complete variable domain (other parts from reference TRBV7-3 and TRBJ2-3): GAGVSQTPSNKVTEKGKYVELRCDPISGHTALYWYRQSLGQGPEFLIYFQGTGAADDSGLPNDRFFAVRPEGSVSTLKIQRTERGDSAVYLCASSADTITDTQYFGPGTRLTVL.

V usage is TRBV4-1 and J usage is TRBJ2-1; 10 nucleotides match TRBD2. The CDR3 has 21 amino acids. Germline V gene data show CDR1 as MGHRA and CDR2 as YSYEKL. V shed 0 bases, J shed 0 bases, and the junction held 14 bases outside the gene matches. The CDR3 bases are TGCGCCAGCAGCCAAGAAAGGTTCCTAGCGGGAGAGACGAGCTCCTACAATGAGCAGTTCTTC. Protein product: CASSQERFLAGETSSYNEQFF.

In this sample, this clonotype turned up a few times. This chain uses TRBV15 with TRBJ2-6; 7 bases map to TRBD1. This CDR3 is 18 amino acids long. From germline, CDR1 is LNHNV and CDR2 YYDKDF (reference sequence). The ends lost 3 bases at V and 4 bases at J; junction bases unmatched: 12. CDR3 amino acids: CATSSLRGSLSGANVLTF. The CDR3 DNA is TGTGCCACCAGCAGCCTCAGGGGGTCCCTGTCGGGGGCCAACGTCCTGACTTTC. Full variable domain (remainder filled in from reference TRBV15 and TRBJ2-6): DAMVIQNPRYQVTQFGKPVTLSCSQTLNHNVMYWYQQKSSQAPKLLFHYYDKDFNNEADTPDNFQSRRPNTSFCFLDIRSPGLGDTAMYLCATSSLRGSLSGANVLTFGAGSRLTVL.

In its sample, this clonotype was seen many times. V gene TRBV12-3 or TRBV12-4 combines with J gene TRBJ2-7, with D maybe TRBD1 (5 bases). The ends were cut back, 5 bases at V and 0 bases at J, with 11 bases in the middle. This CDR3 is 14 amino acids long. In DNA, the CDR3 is TGTGCCAGCAGTACACAGGTTAGCTCCTACGAGCAGTACTTC. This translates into CASSTQVSSYEQYF.

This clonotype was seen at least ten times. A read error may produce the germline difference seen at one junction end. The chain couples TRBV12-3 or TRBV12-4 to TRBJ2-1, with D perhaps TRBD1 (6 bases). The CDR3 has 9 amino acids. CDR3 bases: TGTGCCAGCAGCCCTCAGGGGTCCTTC. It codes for CASSPQGSF.

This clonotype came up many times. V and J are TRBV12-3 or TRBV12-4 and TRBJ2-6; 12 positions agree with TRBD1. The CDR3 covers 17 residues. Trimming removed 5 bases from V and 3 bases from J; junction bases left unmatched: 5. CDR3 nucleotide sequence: TGTGCCAGCAGTCCGGGACAGGGGGCTTATGGGGCCAACGTCCTGACTTTC. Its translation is CASSPGQGAYGANVLTF.

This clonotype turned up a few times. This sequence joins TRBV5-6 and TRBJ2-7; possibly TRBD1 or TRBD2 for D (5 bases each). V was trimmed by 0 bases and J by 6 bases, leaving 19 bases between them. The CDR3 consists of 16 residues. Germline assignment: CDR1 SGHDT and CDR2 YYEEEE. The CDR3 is CASSLAGGTVRFEQYF. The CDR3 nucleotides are TGTGCCAGCAGCTTGGCCGGTGGGACGGTCAGATTCGAGCAGTACTTC.

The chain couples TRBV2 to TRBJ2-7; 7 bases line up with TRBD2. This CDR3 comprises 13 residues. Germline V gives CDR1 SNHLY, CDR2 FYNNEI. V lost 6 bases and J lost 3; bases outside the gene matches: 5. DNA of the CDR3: TGTGCCAGCAGGGCTGGGAGGGGCTACGAGCAGTACTTC. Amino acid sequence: CASRAGRGYEQYF. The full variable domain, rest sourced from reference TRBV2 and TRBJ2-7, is EPEVTQTPSHQVTQMGQEVILRCVPISNHLYFYWYRQILGQKVEFLVSFYNNEISEKSEIFDDQFSVERPDGSNFTLKIRSTKLEDSAMYFCASRAGRGYEQYFGPGTRLTVT.

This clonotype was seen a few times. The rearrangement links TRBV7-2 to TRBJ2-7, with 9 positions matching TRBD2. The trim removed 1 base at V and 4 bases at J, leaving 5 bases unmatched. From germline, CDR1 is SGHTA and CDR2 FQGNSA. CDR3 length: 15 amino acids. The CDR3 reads CASSLVSSGTYEQYF. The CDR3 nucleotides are TGTGCCAGCAGCTTAGTGTCTAGCGGGACATACGAGCAGTACTTC.

The CDR3 DNA reads as TGCAGCGTTACGGGACTAGCGGGCGAGCAGTACTTC. Protein: CSVTGLAGEQYF. The genes are TRBV29-1 and TRBJ2-7, with 12 bases matching TRBD2. Germline V gives CDR1 SQVTM, CDR2 ANQGSEA. The CDR3 is made up of 12 amino acids. The V and J ends lost 5 bases and 6 bases, in that order; junction bases with no gene match: 2.

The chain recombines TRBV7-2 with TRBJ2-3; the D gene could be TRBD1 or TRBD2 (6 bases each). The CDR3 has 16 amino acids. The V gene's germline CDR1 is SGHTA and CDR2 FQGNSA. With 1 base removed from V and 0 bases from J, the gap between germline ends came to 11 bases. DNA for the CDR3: TGTGCCAGCAGCTTAGTAGGGGGGATCAGCACAGATACGCAGTATTTT. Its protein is CASSLVGGISTDTQYF.

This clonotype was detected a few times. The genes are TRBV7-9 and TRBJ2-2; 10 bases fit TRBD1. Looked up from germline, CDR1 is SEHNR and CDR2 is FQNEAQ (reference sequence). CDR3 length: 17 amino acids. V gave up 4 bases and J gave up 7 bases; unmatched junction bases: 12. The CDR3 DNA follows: TGTGCCAGCAGCTCTAGTCGGGACAGGGGAGAAATCGGGGAGCTGTTTTTT. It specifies CASSSSRDRGEIGELFF.

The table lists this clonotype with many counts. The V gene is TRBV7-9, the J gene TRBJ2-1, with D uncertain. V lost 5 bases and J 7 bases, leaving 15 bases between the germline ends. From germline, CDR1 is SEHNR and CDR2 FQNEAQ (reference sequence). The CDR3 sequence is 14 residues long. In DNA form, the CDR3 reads TGTGCCAGCAGCCCCCAAGAGGAGTGGAATGAGCAGTTCTTC. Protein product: CASSPQEEWNEQFF.

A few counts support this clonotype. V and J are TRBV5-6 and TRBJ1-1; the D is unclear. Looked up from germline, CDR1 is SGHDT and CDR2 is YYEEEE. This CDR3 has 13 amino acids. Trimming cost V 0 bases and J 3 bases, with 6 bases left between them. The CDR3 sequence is CASSLAVHTEAFF. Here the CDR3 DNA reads TGTGCCAGCAGCTTGGCCGTCCACACTGAAGCTTTCTTT.

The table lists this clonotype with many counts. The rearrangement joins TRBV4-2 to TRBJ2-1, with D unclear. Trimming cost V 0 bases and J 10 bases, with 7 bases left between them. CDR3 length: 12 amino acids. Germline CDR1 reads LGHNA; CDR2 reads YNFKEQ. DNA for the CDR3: TGTGCCAGCAGCCAAGAAACCGAGGAGCAGTTCTTC. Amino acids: CASSQETEEQFF.

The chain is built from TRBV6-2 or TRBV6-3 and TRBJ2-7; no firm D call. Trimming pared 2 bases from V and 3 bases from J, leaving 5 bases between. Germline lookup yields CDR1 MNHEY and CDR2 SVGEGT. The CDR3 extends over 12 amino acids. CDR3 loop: CASSYNLYEQYF. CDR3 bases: TGTGCCAGCAGTTACAACCTCTACGAGCAGTACTTC.

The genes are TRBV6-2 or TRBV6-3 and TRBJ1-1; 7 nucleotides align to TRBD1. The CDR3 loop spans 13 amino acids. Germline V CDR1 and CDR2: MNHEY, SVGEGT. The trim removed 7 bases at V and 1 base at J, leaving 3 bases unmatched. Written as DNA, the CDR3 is TGTGCCAGCACCCAGGGGGGGAACACTGAAGCTTTCTTT. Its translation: CASTQGGNTEAFF.

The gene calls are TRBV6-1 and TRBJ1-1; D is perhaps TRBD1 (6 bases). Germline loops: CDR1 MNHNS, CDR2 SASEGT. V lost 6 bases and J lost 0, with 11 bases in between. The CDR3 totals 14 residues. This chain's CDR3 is CASSTQGLNTEAFF. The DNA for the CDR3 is TGTGCCAGCAGCACACAGGGACTGAACACTGAAGCTTTCTTT.

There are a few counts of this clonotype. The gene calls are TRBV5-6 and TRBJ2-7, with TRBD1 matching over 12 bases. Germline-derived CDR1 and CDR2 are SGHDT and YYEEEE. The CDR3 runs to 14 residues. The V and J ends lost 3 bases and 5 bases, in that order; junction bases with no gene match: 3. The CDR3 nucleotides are TGTGCCAGCAGCTGGGACAGGGGGCAGGACGAGCAGTACTTC. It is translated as CASSWDRGQDEQYF. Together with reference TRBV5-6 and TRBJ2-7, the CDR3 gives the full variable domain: DAGVTQSPTHLIKTRGQQVTLRCSPKSGHDTVSWYQQALGQGPQFIFQYYEEEERQRGNFPDRFSGHQFPNYSSELNVNALLLGDSALYLCASSWDRGQDEQYFGPGTRLTVT.

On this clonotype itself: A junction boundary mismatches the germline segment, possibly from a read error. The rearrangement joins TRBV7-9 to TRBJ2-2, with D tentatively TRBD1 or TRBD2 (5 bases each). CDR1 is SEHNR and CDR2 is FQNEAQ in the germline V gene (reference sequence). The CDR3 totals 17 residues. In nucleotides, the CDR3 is TGTGCCAGCAGCTTACCCCCGGCAGGGATGAACACCGGGGAGCTTTTTTTT. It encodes CASSLPPAGMNTGELFF. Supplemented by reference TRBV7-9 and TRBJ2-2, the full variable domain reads DTGVSQNPRHKITKRGQNVTFRCDPISEHNRLYWYRQTLGQGPEFLTYFQNEAQLEKSRLLSDRFSAERPKGSFSTLEIQRTEQGDSAMYLCASSLPPAGMNTGELFFGEGSRLTVL.

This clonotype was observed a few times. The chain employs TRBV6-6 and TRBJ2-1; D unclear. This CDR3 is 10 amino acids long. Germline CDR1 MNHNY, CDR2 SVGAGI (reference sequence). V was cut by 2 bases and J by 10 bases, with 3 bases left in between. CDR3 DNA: TGTGCCAGCAGTTACGGGGAGCAGTTCTTC. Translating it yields CASSYGEQFF.

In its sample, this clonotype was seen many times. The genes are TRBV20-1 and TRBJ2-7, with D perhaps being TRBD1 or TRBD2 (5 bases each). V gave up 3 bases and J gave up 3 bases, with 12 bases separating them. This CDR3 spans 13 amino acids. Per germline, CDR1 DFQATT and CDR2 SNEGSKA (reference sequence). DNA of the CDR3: TGCAGTGCTAGCGTAGGGGAGCACTACGAGCAGTACTTC. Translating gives CSASVGEHYEQYF.

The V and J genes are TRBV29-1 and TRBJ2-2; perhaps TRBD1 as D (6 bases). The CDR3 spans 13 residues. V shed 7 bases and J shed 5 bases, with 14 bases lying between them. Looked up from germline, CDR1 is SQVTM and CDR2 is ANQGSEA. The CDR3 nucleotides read TGCAGCGCCAAACAGGGTTTAACCGGGGAGCTGTTTTTT. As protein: CSAKQGLTGELFF.

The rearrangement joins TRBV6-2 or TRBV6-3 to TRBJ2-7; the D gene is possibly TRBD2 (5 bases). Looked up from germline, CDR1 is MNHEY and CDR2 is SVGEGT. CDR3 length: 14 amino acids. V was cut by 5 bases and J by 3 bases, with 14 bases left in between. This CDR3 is CASSPQTGLYEQYF. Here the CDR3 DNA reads TGTGCCAGCAGTCCACAGACTGGACTCTACGAGCAGTACTTC.

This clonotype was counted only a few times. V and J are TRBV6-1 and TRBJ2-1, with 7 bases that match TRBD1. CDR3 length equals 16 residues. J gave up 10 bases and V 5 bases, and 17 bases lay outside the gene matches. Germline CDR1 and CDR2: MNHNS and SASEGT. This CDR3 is CASSPIPGQVGWEQFF. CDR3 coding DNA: TGTGCCAGCAGTCCAATCCCCGGACAGGTGGGATGGGAGCAGTTCTTC.

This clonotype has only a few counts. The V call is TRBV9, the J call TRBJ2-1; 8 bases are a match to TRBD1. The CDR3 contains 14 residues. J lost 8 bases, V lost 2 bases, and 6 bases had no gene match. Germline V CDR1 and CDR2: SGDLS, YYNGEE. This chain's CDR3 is CASSVQDRAYEQFF. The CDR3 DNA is TGTGCCAGCAGCGTCCAGGACAGGGCATATGAGCAGTTCTTC.